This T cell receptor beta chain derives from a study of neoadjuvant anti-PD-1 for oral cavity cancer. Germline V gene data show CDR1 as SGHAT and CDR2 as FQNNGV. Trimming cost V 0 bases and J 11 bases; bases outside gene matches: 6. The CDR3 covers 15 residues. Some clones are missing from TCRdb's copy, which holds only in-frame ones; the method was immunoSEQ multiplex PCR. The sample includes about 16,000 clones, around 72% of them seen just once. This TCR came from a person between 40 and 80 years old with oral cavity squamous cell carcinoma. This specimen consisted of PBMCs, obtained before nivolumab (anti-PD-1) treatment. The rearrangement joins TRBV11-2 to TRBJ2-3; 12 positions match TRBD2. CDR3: CASSLDRLAGELQYF. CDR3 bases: TGTGCCAGCAGCTTAGACAGACTAGCGGGAGAACTGCAGTATTTT.